This TCR beta chain was documented in a study of response to subunit inactivated influenza vaccine. Regarding the study as a whole: The authors suggested that few new T cells are recruited per seasonal influenza vaccination.

This CDR3 has 14 residues. CDR1 is SGHTA, CDR2 FQGNSA, per germline. A single record per CDR3 protein comes from TCRdb applying MiXCR to the RT-PCR reads. The sample has some 180,000 distinct CDR3 sequences; roughly 8.7% are singletons. Turning to this clonotype: Its cognate antigen is unknown. A read error may account for a junction end that differs from germline.

The V and J genes are TRBV7-2 and TRBJ2-1; D might be TRBD2 (5 bases). Sequenced material: non-naive T cells sorted from PBMCs, taken on the day of vaccination. The source is a man aged 50 to 59 who received an inactivated influenza vaccine. The CDR3, as DNA: TGTGCCATCAGCTTAGCGAAACTCGTCAATGAGCAGTTCTTC. Residues: CAISLAKLVNEQFF.